Listed below are T cell receptor beta chains from one sample, sequenced in a study of sequential checkpoint blockade in melanoma. The data were produced by immunoSEQ multiplex PCR, yet TCRdb's version contains in-frame clones alone and is incomplete. The repertoire has approximately 2,400 clones, 20% of them found once; the top ten carry approximately 17%. The sequenced sample was tumor tissue (inferred from file names), obtained from a patient given nivolumab and ipilimumab in sequence. These receptors all come from a human donor with melanoma. The CDR3 runs from the conserved cysteine through the conserved F or W. A D gene is named only where the DNA matches it firmly. Size is omitted from some rows. Given values are once, few, many or a class for expanded clones.

d_gene	abundance	v_gene	j_gene	len	CDR3nt	CDR3aa
TRBD2	-	TRBV11-3	TRBJ2-3	15	TGTGCCAGCAGCCCCTGGACTAGCGTCACAGATACGCAGTATTTT	CASSPWTSVTDTQYF
TRBD1	-	TRBV19	TRBJ2-7	14	TGTGCCAGTAGTATGTGGGACAGTTCCTACGAGCAGTACTTC	CASSMWDSSYEQYF
-	few	TRBV29-1	TRBJ1-2	13	TGCAGCGTTGTGGGAACAGGGAGGCATGGCTACACCTTC	CSVVGTGRHGYTF
-	medium-sized	TRBV9	TRBJ1-4	15	TGTGCCAGCAGCGTAGGGGCAGGGAATGAGGAAAAACTGTTTTTT	CASSVGAGNEEKLFF
-	many	TRBV11-3	TRBJ2-5	14	TGTGCCAGCAGCTTCCGGGGTTCCCAAGAGACCCAGTACTTC	CASSFRGSQETQYF
-	once	TRBV29-1	TRBJ2-6	12	TGCAGCGCCGAAGCTGGGGCCAACGTCCTGACTTTC	CSAEAGANVLTF
-	-	TRBV10-2	TRBJ1-5	14	TGCGCCAGCAGTAAAACAGGGCACAATCAGCCCCAGCATTTT	CASSKTGHNQPQHF
TRBD1	few	TRBV6-8	TRBJ1-1	12	TGTGCCAGCAGTTATCGCAGGGGGGAAGCTTTCTTT	CASSYRRGEAFF
-	many	TRBV7-1	TRBJ2-7	13	TGTGCCAGCAGCTTAGGACACTCCTACGAGCAGTACTTC	CASSLGHSYEQYF
-	medium-sized	TRBV11-3	TRBJ1-1	15	TGTGCCAGCAGCTTGGTTGGAGGGGGTGACACTGAAGCTTTCTTT	CASSLVGGGDTEAFF
-	medium-sized	TRBV28	TRBJ2-5	12	TGTGCCAGCACCCCCCCTAGGGGGACCCAGTACTTC	CASTPPRGTQYF
-	few	TRBV6-8	TRBJ1-2	12	TGTGCCAGCAGTTACTCGGGGTATGGCTACACCTTC	CASSYSGYGYTF
TRBD1	few	TRBV28	TRBJ1-1	14	TGTGCCAGCATCGACCAGGGGGAGCTCGCTGAAGCTTTCTTT	CASIDQGELAEAFF
-	-	TRBV28	TRBJ1-1	15	TGTGCCATCAGCAGCCCAATAACAGGAAACACTGAAGCTTTCTTT	CAISSPITGNTEAFF
-	-	TRBV30	TRBJ2-7	12	TGTGCCTGGAGTGTACACCAGGGTGAGCAGTACTTC	CAWSVHQGEQYF
-	-	TRBV6-8	TRBJ1-3	14	TGTGCCAGCAGGCCCACTAACTCTGGAAACACCATATATTTT	CASRPTNSGNTIYF
-	-	TRBV6-8	TRBJ1-2	12	TGTGCCAGCACGCGGGCTAACTATGGCTACACCTTC	CASTRANYGYTF
-	many	TRBV11-3	TRBJ2-1	14	TGTGCCAGCAGCTTACTTCGGGGAAGGAATGAGCAGTTCTTC	CASSLLRGRNEQFF
-	-	TRBV5-1	TRBJ2-5	15	TGCGCCAGCAGCTTGGGGGGGACCAGGGAGGAGACCCAGTACTTC	CASSLGGTREETQYF
TRBD1	medium-sized	TRBV9	TRBJ1-1	16	TGTGCCAGCAGCCCTCGGGACAGACAAAGGGGCACTGAAGCTTTCTTT	CASSPRDRQRGTEAFF
-	-	TRBV19	TRBJ1-5	14	TGTGCCAGTAGTCACAGTTTCGGCAATCAGCCCCAGCATTTT	CASSHSFGNQPQHF
TRBD2	medium-sized	TRBV7-1	TRBJ2-5	13	TGTGCCAGCAGCTTACGGGAGGGAGAGACCCAGTACTTC	CASSLREGETQYF
TRBD1	many	TRBV11-3	TRBJ1-3	15	TGTGCCAGCAGCTTGACAGGGGGCTCTGGAAACACCATATATTTT	CASSLTGGSGNTIYF
-	few	TRBV28	TRBJ2-7	13	TGTGCCAGCAGTTCCCGGAGGGCCCACGAGCAGTACTTC	CASSSRRAHEQYF
-	medium-sized	TRBV11-3	TRBJ1-4	16	TGTGCCAGCAGCCAAGGCGCCCCGACGGGAGTGGAAAAACTGTTTTTT	CASSQGAPTGVEKLFF
-	few	TRBV29-1	TRBJ1-1	13	TGCAGCGCTACCGGGACGGCGAACACTGAAGCTTTCTTT	CSATGTANTEAFF
-	few	TRBV11-3	TRBJ2-2	17	TGTGCCAGCAGCTTAGGCCGCGGACCAGCGGGCACCGGGGAGCTGTTTTTT	CASSLGRGPAGTGELFF
TRBD1	few	TRBV12-5	TRBJ1-1	16	TGTGCCAGCATTCCTCGCCCAGGGGGCTTGAACACTGAAGCTTTCTTT	CASIPRPGGLNTEAFF
-	few	TRBV15	TRBJ2-5	14	TGTGCCACCAGCAGAGGGACTACAAAAGAGACCCAGTACTTC	CATSRGTTKETQYF
TRBD2	once	TRBV14	TRBJ2-2	15	TGTGCCAGCAGTCCTCAAGCGGGACCGACCGGGGAGCTGTTTTTT	CASSPQAGPTGELFF
TRBD2	-	TRBV5-1	TRBJ2-1	19	TGCGCCAGCAGCCGGACCGGGACAGAGACTAGCGGGATCCACAATGAGCAGTTCTTC	CASSRTGTETSGIHNEQFF
TRBD2	few	TRBV6-8	TRBJ2-3	14	TGTGCCAGCAGTGCGGGAGCTAGCACAGATACGCAGTATTTT	CASSAGASTDTQYF
TRBD1	medium-sized	TRBV29-1	TRBJ1-1	13	TGCAGCGTTGGAGGGGGCATGAACACTGAAGCTTTCTTT	CSVGGGMNTEAFF
-	-	TRBV28	TRBJ1-3	15	TGTGCCAGCAGTTTCTCGAGGGGAGACGGGAACACCATATATTTT	CASSFSRGDGNTIYF
-	medium-sized	TRBV9	TRBJ2-7	16	TGTGCCAGCAGCGTAGGAACCGGGACGGGAACCTACGAGCAGTACTTC	CASSVGTGTGTYEQYF
-	-	TRBV28	TRBJ1-2	14	TGTGCCAGCAGTAGAACTGGGACTCGAGATGGCTACACCTTC	CASSRTGTRDGYTF
-	-	TRBV4-1	TRBJ2-5	13	TGCGCCAGCAGCGGGATTCAGGAGGAGACCCAGTACTTC	CASSGIQEETQYF
TRBD1	medium-sized	TRBV11-3	TRBJ1-1	15	TGTGCCAGCAGCGCTCAGGGACAGATGAACACTGAAGCTTTCTTT	CASSAQGQMNTEAFF
-	-	TRBV11-3	TRBJ2-2	15	TGTGCCAGCACCCCCCGGGCCCAATCCCCGGGGGAGCTGTTTTTT	CASTPRAQSPGELFF
TRBD2	-	TRBV11-3	TRBJ2-7	16	TGTGCCAGCAGCGACGGACTAGCGGGAGGACTCTCCGAGCAGTACTTC	CASSDGLAGGLSEQYF
-	-	TRBV30	TRBJ1-2	12	TGTGCCTCCGCGAGAGCTAACTATGGCTACACCTTC	CASARANYGYTF
-	-	TRBV14	TRBJ1-4	15	TGTGCCAGCAGCCCCGATAATCGAAGGGATGAAAAACTGTTTTTT	CASSPDNRRDEKLFF
TRBD1	few	TRBV10-2	TRBJ1-1	15	TGCGCCAGCAGTGAGTCGATCAGGGGGCGTAATGAAGCTTTCTTT	CASSESIRGRNEAFF
-	medium-sized	TRBV11-3	TRBJ2-1	15	TGTGCCAGCAGCCCGAATGGGGACACCTACAATGAGCAGTTCTTC	CASSPNGDTYNEQFF